This T cell receptor beta chain stems from a study of identical twins. This clonotype was found many times. TCRdb reprocessed the 5' RACE reads via MiXCR and lists one record per CDR3 protein. This table has around 670,000 distinct CDR3 sequences, 6% to 6.5% appearing once. This TCR came from a man younger than 35 in good health. Sequencing used naive T cells sorted from blood.

The CDR3 protein is CSAMNGAWVNQPQHF. The CDR3 DNA reads TGCAGTGCTATGAATGGGGCGTGGGTCAATCAGCCCCAGCATTTT. V and J are TRBV20-1 and TRBJ1-5, with D possibly matching TRBD1 (5 bases). This CDR3 has 15 residues. Deletions cut 4 bases from V and 3 bases from J, with 16 bases between. CDR1 is DFQATT, CDR2 SNEGSKA, per germline (reference sequence).